The rows below give T cell receptor beta chains drawn from one sample of a study of sequential checkpoint blockade in melanoma. Sequencing used immunoSEQ multiplex PCR; TCRdb keeps in-frame clones, though not all of them. The data hold around 9,100 clones, with 50% to 70% observed a single time. Sequenced here: CD8+ T cells sorted from blood (inferred from file names), sampled from a patient given nivolumab and ipilimumab in sequence. The receptors stem from a human donor with melanoma. CDR3s include the opening cysteine and the closing phenylalanine or tryptophan. D genes are given only for firm matches. Where a row states a size, it is once, few, many or the class of an expanded clone; other rows omit it.

V gene	J gene	D gene	clone size	CDR3 DNA	CDR3 protein
TRBV7-9	TRBJ1-1	.	.	TGTGCCAGCAGCTTCGAGACAGTGAACACTGAAGCTTTCTTT	CASSFETVNTEAFF
TRBV13	TRBJ2-1	.	.	TGTGCCAGCAGCTACCACAGGGCCCACCAACACCACAATGAGCAGTTCTTC	CASSYHRAHQHHNEQFF
TRBV4-1	TRBJ1-3	.	.	TGCGCCAGCAGCCAAGACAGGGGAACTGGAAACACCATATATTTT	CASSQDRGTGNTIYF
TRBV2	TRBJ1-5	.	few	TGTGCCAGCAGTGAGTACGGAGGGGGCAATCAGCCCCAGCATTTT	CASSEYGGGNQPQHF
TRBV27	TRBJ1-2	.	.	TGTGCCAGCAGTCCCGGGGAGGGGCAGGGCTATGGCTACACCTTC	CASSPGEGQGYGYTF
TRBV7-2	TRBJ2-3	.	.	TGTGCCAGCAGCTTCGGTGGGGGGGCAAATACGCAGTATTTT	CASSFGGGANTQYF
TRBV7-8	TRBJ2-3	.	few	TGTGCCAGCAGCTTATCGGAGGTCGCAAGCACAGATACGCAGTATTTT	CASSLSEVASTDTQYF
TRBV13	TRBJ2-3	.	.	TGTGCCAGCAGCTTATACGGGACTCGAACCACAGATACGCAGTATTTT	CASSLYGTRTTDTQYF
TRBV10-3	TRBJ1-5	.	few	TGTGCCATCAGGTCGACAGGTGGGAACCAGCCCCAGCATTTT	CAIRSTGGNQPQHF
TRBV18	TRBJ1-2	.	.	TGTGCCAGCTCACCAGGCGGGGGACACTATGGCTACACCTTC	CASSPGGGHYGYTF
TRBV6-5	TRBJ1-5	.	.	TGTGCCAGCAGCTGGACAGGCAATCAGCCCCAGCATTTT	CASSWTGNQPQHF
TRBV6-1	TRBJ1-2	TRBD1	.	TGTGCCAGCAGTGGCGGGACAGGCTTCTATGGAGACTACACCTTC	CASSGGTGFYGDYTF
TRBV10-1	TRBJ1-1	.	.	TGCGCCAGCAGTGCGAGGATTTACACTGAAGCTTTCTTT	CASSARIYTEAFF
TRBV7-9	TRBJ1-4	.	few	TGTGCCAGCAGCTTCGGGACTTCTAATGAAAAACTGTTTTTT	CASSFGTSNEKLFF
TRBV27	TRBJ2-7	.	few	TGTGCCAGCTTTCGTAGCTCCTACGAGCAGTACTTC	CASFRSSYEQYF
TRBV9	TRBJ2-3	.	.	TGTGCCAGCAGCGTAGTTGGCGGGTACACAGATACGCAGTATTTT	CASSVVGGYTDTQYF
TRBV11-2	TRBJ2-7	.	.	TGTGCCAGCAGCTTGGGACGGCGGGGCAGCTCCTACGAGCAGTACTTC	CASSLGRRGSSYEQYF
TRBV7-6	TRBJ2-1	.	large	TGTGCCAGCAGCTTAGGGACTGGACCGTACAATGAGCAGTTCTTC	CASSLGTGPYNEQFF
TRBV4-3	TRBJ1-4	.	.	TGCGCCAGCAGCCAAGATTGGAGTGACGGAGAAAAACTGTTTTTT	CASSQDWSDGEKLFF
TRBV6-6	TRBJ2-5	.	.	TGTGCCAGCAGTAACCCCCTAGTCCAAGAGACCCAGTACTTC	CASSNPLVQETQYF
TRBV30	TRBJ1-1	TRBD1	.	TGTGCCTGGTCAATGGGGACAGACGAAGCTTTCTTT	CAWSMGTDEAFF
TRBV28	TRBJ1-5	.	.	TGTGCCAGCAGTCGAGGTGACAGCAATCAGCCCCAGCATTTT	CASSRGDSNQPQHF
TRBV4-1	TRBJ1-2	.	few	TGCGCCAGCAGCCCCAGGGGCATCGATGGCTACACCTTC	CASSPRGIDGYTF
TRBV4-1	TRBJ1-2	TRBD1	.	TGCGCCAGCAGCTTGGGACAGGGAGGGCACTATGGCTACACCTTC	CASSLGQGGHYGYTF
TRBV7-9	TRBJ2-7	TRBD1	.	TGTGCCAGCAGCTTACCGGGACAGGTCAAGAACGAGCAGTACTTC	CASSLPGQVKNEQYF
TRBV10-3	TRBJ1-1	.	.	TGTGCCATCAGTGAGTCGCTTAGGGCACGCCGGGGAACTGAAGCTTTCTTT	CAISESLRARRGTEAFF
TRBV9	TRBJ2-2	.	.	TGTGCCAGCAGCGTAGCCTACCGGGGAGGGGAGCTGTTTTTT	CASSVAYRGGELFF
TRBV30	TRBJ2-1	.	.	TGTGCCTGGAGGGACTACTACAATGAGCAGTTCTTC	CAWRDYYNEQFF
TRBV9	TRBJ2-3	.	.	TGTGCCAGCAGCCCATTTCTGGGGGCCACAGATACGCAGTATTTT	CASSPFLGATDTQYF
TRBV7-3	TRBJ1-2	.	.	TGTGCCAGCAGCCAAGGGGGGGGCTATGGCTACACCTTC	CASSQGGGYGYTF
TRBV4-2	TRBJ1-3	.	few	TGTGCCAGCAGCCAACAAGCCTACTCTGGAAACACCATATATTTT	CASSQQAYSGNTIYF
TRBV4-1	TRBJ2-6	TRBD1	.	TGCGCCAGCAGCCTAGGGGGCACCCGACGCTCTGGGGCCAACGTCCTGACTTTC	CASSLGGTRRSGANVLTF
TRBV5-4	TRBJ2-2	.	.	TGTGCCAGCAGCGCCAGGGGCGCCGGGGAGCTGTTTTTT	CASSARGAGELFF
TRBV4-1	TRBJ2-6	.	.	TGCGCCAGCAGCCAAGATGACGGGGGATCTGGGGCCAACGTCCTGACTTTC	CASSQDDGGSGANVLTF
TRBV2	TRBJ2-3	.	.	TGTGCCAGCAGTCGTCCTCGGGGGGCTCCCCATGATACGCAGTATTTT	CASSRPRGAPHDTQYF
TRBV15	TRBJ1-2	.	medium-sized	TGTGCCACCAGCAGGGCGAGGGCTAACTATGGCTACACCTTC	CATSRARANYGYTF
TRBV9	TRBJ1-1	.	.	TGTGCCAGCAGCGTAGCTGCAGGCTCGAACACTGAAGCTTTCTTT	CASSVAAGSNTEAFF
TRBV10-2	TRBJ2-5	TRBD2	few	TGCGCCAGCAGTGAGTCGAACGGGGGGTCAGAGACCCAGTACTTC	CASSESNGGSETQYF
TRBV7-9	TRBJ1-4	.	.	TGTGCCAGCAGCTCTTCAAAACAGTTGGGGGCTGAAAAACTGTTTTTT	CASSSSKQLGAEKLFF
TRBV28	TRBJ2-3	.	.	TGTGCCAGCAGTTTCTCCCTAGCGCAACTTTACACAGATACGCAGTATTTT	CASSFSLAQLYTDTQYF
TRBV27	TRBJ1-2	.	.	TGTGCCAGCGGGCCGAAATATGGCTACACCTTC	CASGPKYGYTF
TRBV7-9	TRBJ2-7	TRBD1	.	TGTGCCAGTGACAGGGAGACCTACGAGCAGTACTTC	CASDRETYEQYF
TRBV27	TRBJ1-1	TRBD1	.	TGTGCCAGCAGCTCAGGGGGCTCTGGCGCTGAAGCTTTCTTT	CASSSGGSGAEAFF
TRBV4-3	TRBJ1-2	.	.	TGCGCCAGCAGCCAAGGTTTTCCGGGAATCTATGGCTACACCTTC	CASSQGFPGIYGYTF
TRBV9	TRBJ2-7	TRBD2	once	TGTGCCAGCTCAAACGGGGGGGGGTACGAGCAGTACTTC	CASSNGGGYEQYF
TRBV28	TRBJ1-1	TRBD1	.	TGTGCCAGCAGTTTATTGGCAGGGGGCGTGAACACTGAAGCTTTCTTT	CASSLLAGGVNTEAFF
TRBV7-3	TRBJ2-6	.	.	TGTGCCAGCAGCTCCCCGAGCGCACATGCTGGGGCCAACGTCCTGACTTTC	CASSSPSAHAGANVLTF
TRBV19	TRBJ2-1	.	.	TGTGCCAGTAGTATCGCCCTCCAGGGCTATGAGCAGTTCTTC	CASSIALQGYEQFF
TRBV6-5	TRBJ2-7	.	.	TGTGCCAGCAGTCAGACACCCAGAACCGCTTACGAGCAGTACTTC	CASSQTPRTAYEQYF
TRBV7-9	TRBJ1-5	.	few	TGTGCCAGCAGCCCCGGCGGGAATCAGCCCCAGCATTTT	CASSPGGNQPQHF
TRBV5-1	TRBJ1-1	.	few	TGCGCCAGCAGCTTCTCAGGGAACACTGAAGCTTTCTTT	CASSFSGNTEAFF
TRBV15	TRBJ2-3	.	.	TGTGCCACCAGCTTAGCGACGTTCACAGATACGCAGTATTTT	CATSLATFTDTQYF
TRBV29-1	TRBJ2-7	.	.	TGCAGCGTTGAAGGGGGCAGATCCTACGAGCAGTGCTTC	CSVEGGRSYEQCF
TRBV7-9	TRBJ2-5	.	.	TGTGCCAGCAGCCAACTCCAGGACCAAGAGACCCAGTACTTC	CASSQLQDQETQYF
TRBV7-9	TRBJ1-3	.	few	TGTGCCAGCAGCTGGGCTTCTGGAAACACCATATATTTT	CASSWASGNTIYF